The rows below give T cell receptor beta chains drawn from one sample of a study of T-cell memory formation after mild COVID-19. TCRdb analysed the 5' RACE reads with MiXCR anew, one entry per CDR3 protein. The sample consists of roughly 110,000 distinct CDR3 sequences, approximately 21% of them appearing once. The material sequenced was PBMCs or a T cell subset sorted from them (not recorded which). The receptors were sampled from a man aged 18-30 years who had mild COVID-19 (a few samples of this study predate the infection). Cell type and time point are not known. CDR3s leave out the opening cysteine and the closing phenylalanine or tryptophan.

>12|TRBJ2-3|TRBV27
ASSLLKSTDTQY
>14|TRBJ2-1|TRBV11-2
ASSPGPGTGLNEQF
>14|TRBJ2-3|TRBV12-3/TRBV12-4
ASSLMSGGAQDTQY
>17|TRBJ2-1|TRBV12-3/TRBV12-4
ASTPPPGLAGVVYNEQF
>12|TRBJ2-7|TRBV5-4
ASSSMDRPYEQY
>14|TRBJ2-5|TRBV6-6
ASSLLAGGLGETQY
>14|TRBJ2-3|TRBV20-1
SAAEISGGGVDTQY
>13|TRBJ2-3|TRBV5-1
ASSLEGLPTDTQY
>13|TRBJ2-3|TRBV20-1
SAHTKGERKDTQY
>14|TRBJ2-1|TRBV7-2
ASSPYPESWGNEQF
>12|TRBJ1-5|TRBV6-1
ASSEPAGPRPQH
>9|TRBJ2-1|TRBV6-2/TRBV6-3
ASSPSNEQF
>11|TRBJ2-1|TRBV25-1
ASSRATLNEQF
>14|TRBJ2-5|TRBV6-5
ASSYFGSGGQETQY
>14|TRBJ2-2|TRBV14
ASSKQGAGDTGELF
>14|TRBJ2-3|TRBV4-1
ASSQGPAASTDTQY
>10|TRBJ2-7|TRBV10-2
ASSELTYEQY
>13|TRBJ2-5|TRBV7-9
ASSPTGTPWETQY
>11|TRBJ2-5|TRBV2
ASSAVGSETQY
>14|TRBJ2-3|TRBV28
ASRFNQGTLTDTQY
>13|TRBJ1-1|TRBV6-5
ASSLTRGLNTEAF
>10|TRBJ2-1|TRBV6-2/TRBV6-3
AYVGWGGEQF
>11|TRBJ2-7|TRBV4-1
ASSAGPNYEQY
>15|TRBJ2-3|TRBV11-1
ASSHLGTSGPPDTQY
>15|TRBJ2-3|TRBV5-6
ASSAGAGGPTTDTQY